This TCR beta chain was retrieved from a study of T cells after yellow fever vaccination. General study points: Booster sampling recovered most clones from primary vaccination (under 98% CD4, around 90% CD8).

Germline V lookup: CDR1 SGHTA, CDR2 FQGNSA. Trimming took 0 bases from V and 2 from J; bases not matched to a gene: 4. The CDR3 totals 16 residues. This clonotype was seen repeatedly, ten times or more. Antigen specificity is unknown. Production of TCR cDNA was by 5'RACE template switching, which also added a universal primer site and UMIs. TCRdb reprocessed the 5' RACE reads via MiXCR and lists one record per CDR3 protein. Found here are roughly 150,000 distinct CDR3 sequences, approximately 7.7% of them singletons; the top ten hold roughly 0.73%. The sequencing here drew on CD4+ T cells sorted from PBMCs, taken 5 days after the yellow fever booster vaccination. The chain links TRBV7-2 to TRBJ2-5; 9 nucleotides match TRBD2. This clonotype originated in a man aged 25-45 years who received the YFV17D yellow fever vaccine. In DNA form, the CDR3 reads TGTGCCAGCAGCTTAGCCAGACTAGCGGCACAAGAGACCCAGTACTTC. Translating it yields CASSLARLAAQETQYF.